The clone carrying this T cell receptor (beta chain) was recorded many times. Its cognate antigen is unknown. This entry is derived from a study of early T cells in non-severe SARS-CoV-2 infection. Study-wide results and caveats: Anti-spike CD8 responses were favored in VDJdb matching, and private and CD4 specificities were missed.

Researchers attached unique molecular identifiers to individual cDNA molecules. TCRdb fed the 5' RACE reads into MiXCR, producing one record per CDR3 protein. The table has about 34,000 distinct CDR3 sequences, 4.5% to 7% seen once; the top ten hold about 5.8%. The V gene's germline CDR1 is DFQATT and CDR2 SNEGSKA (reference sequence). The CDR3 has 14 amino acids. V lost 3 bases and J lost 1; bases outside the gene matches: 5. The sequenced sample consisted of whole blood. The chain combines TRBV20-1 with TRBJ2-7; 8 bases line up with TRBD2. The receptor's source is an adult who was a healthcare worker with PCR-confirmed SARS-CoV-2 infection or an uninfected control (not recorded which). The DNA for the CDR3 is TGCAGTGCTAGGGGAGCGGGGGCGTCCTACGAGCAGTACTTC. Translation gives CSARGAGASYEQYF.